These 32 T cell receptor beta chains were all obtained from the same sample, sequenced in a study of blood T cells in healthy people across ages. Through a sample-barcoded 5' primer and a J-beta primer mix, a second PCR was run for about 6 to 12 cycles. TCRdb independently ran MiXCR on the 5' RACE reads; one entry per CDR3 protein. The sample contains 910,000 or so distinct CDR3 sequences, roughly 47% of which appear only once. Sequences were obtained from blood. The receptor source for this set is an older woman in good health.

This chain links TRBV10-3 with TRBJ2-7, with D possibly matching TRBD1 (6 bases). In germline, CDR1 is ENHRY, CDR2 SYGVKD. The CDR3 length is 14 residues. The V end was cut by 0 bases, the J end by 5 bases, with 11 bases between. CDR3 DNA sequence: TGTGCCATCAGTGAGTCCTTACAGGGACACGAGCAGTACTTC. It encodes CAISESLQGHEQYF.

This chain connects TRBV4-3 to TRBJ1-4; D is unclear. Germline V gene sequence: CDR1 LGHNA, CDR2 YSLEER. V was pared by 0 bases and J by 4 bases, with 15 bases between. The CDR3 is 17 residues long. Here the CDR3 reads CASSQEARPRDNEKLFF. The CDR3 bases are TGCGCCAGCAGCCAAGAGGCCAGGCCTCGGGATAATGAAAAACTGTTTTTT.

The chain is built from TRBV6-5 and TRBJ2-3; D ambiguous. The CDR3 is 13 amino acids. Trimming left V 4 bases short and J 3 bases short, with 8 bases between. Germline V gene lookup returns CDR1 MNHEY and CDR2 SVGAGI. In nucleotides, the CDR3 is TGTGCCAGCAGTTCGACCGATACAGATACGCAGTATTTT. This gives the protein CASSSTDTDTQYF.

This clonotype showed up just a few times. The chain has TRBV2 and TRBJ2-5, with TRBD2 identical over 11 bases. Germline-derived CDR1 and CDR2 are SNHLY and FYNNEI. This CDR3 is 19 amino acids long. The V and J ends lost 9 bases and 1 base, in that order; junction bases with no gene match: 19. DNA for the CDR3: TGTGCCAGTCAACATGTAGCGGGAGGGCCGACATCAGGCCAAGAGACCCAGTACTTC. It is translated as CASQHVAGGPTSGQETQYF.

This clonotype was counted between two and nine times. J is TRBJ2-7 and V is TRBV5-4; a possible D gene is TRBD2 (5 bases). The germline V gene has CDR1 SGHNT and CDR2 YYREEE (reference sequence). The CDR3 has 13 amino acids. V lost 0 bases, J lost 3 bases, and 7 bases lay in between. The CDR3 bases are TGTGCCAGCAGCTTGGACGGGAACTACGAGCAGTACTTC. Translated, it gives CASSLDGNYEQYF.

V and J are TRBV4-3 and TRBJ2-7; tentatively, D is TRBD1 or TRBD2 (5 bases each). The V and J ends lost 5 bases and 3 bases respectively, with 17 bases between them. The CDR3 is 15 amino acids. Germline V gene data show CDR1 as LGHNA and CDR2 as YSLEER. The CDR3 nucleotides are TGCGCCAGCAGCGAGGGACCTCCGGAAATCTACGAGCAGTACTTC. Residues: CASSEGPPEIYEQYF.

This clonotype was observed a handful of times. This sequence joins TRBV20-1 and TRBJ2-3; D not certain. V shed 3 bases and J shed 6 bases, with 16 bases lying between them. The CDR3 runs 14 residues. Germline V gene data show CDR1 as DFQATT and CDR2 as SNEGSKA (reference sequence). The DNA for the CDR3 is TGCAGTGCTAGCCGGGTCGAAGAAGGGGATACGCAGTATTTT. It translates to CSASRVEEGDTQYF.

The rearrangement joins TRBV28 to TRBJ2-7; D remains unclear. V gave up 6 bases and J gave up 6 bases, with 9 bases separating them. CDR1 is MDHEN, CDR2 SYDVKM, per germline. This CDR3 is built from 11 residues. CDR3 in amino acids: CASSDDSEQYF. The DNA for the CDR3 is TGTGCCAGCAGCGACGATTCCGAGCAGTACTTC.

The chain uses TRBV29-1 and TRBJ2-5; 8 nucleotides line up with TRBD2. Germline lookup yields CDR1 SQVTM and CDR2 ANQGSEA. This CDR3 is built from 13 residues. V lost 8 bases, J lost 2 bases, and 7 bases stayed unmatched. The CDR3 coding sequence is TGCAGCATAAATAGCGGGAATCAAGAGACCCAGTACTTC. It encodes CSINSGNQETQYF.

The chain uses TRBV18 and TRBJ2-2, with no clear D. This CDR3 has 17 amino acids. Germline CDR1 is KGHSH and CDR2 is LQKENI. With 2 bases removed from V and 0 bases from J, the gap between germline ends came to 13 bases. The CDR3 nucleotides are TGTGCCAGCTCACCAAGGCAAGTAACAACGAACACCGGGGAGCTGTTTTTT. This encodes CASSPRQVTTNTGELFF.

The rearrangement joins TRBV5-5 to TRBJ1-1; tentative D call: TRBD1 (6 bases). V lost 4 bases and J 3 bases, leaving 19 bases between the germline ends. Germline CDR1 reads SGHKS; CDR2 reads YYEKEE (reference sequence). The CDR3 contains 16 residues. As DNA, the CDR3 is TGTGCCAGCAGCCCGGGGGGCCTTGGGGTCTACACTGAAGCTTTCTTT. Encoded protein: CASSPGGLGVYTEAFF.

The rearrangement uses TRBV7-3 and TRBJ2-2; 10 nucleotides agree with TRBD1. Germline V gene data show CDR1 as SGHTA and CDR2 as FQGTGA. The CDR3 loop spans 17 amino acids. J gave up 4 bases and V 1 base, and 6 bases lay outside the gene matches. In DNA, the CDR3 is TGTGCCAGCAGCTTAAAAGCTCGGACAGGGGGCACCGGGGAGCTGTTTTTT. Residues: CASSLKARTGGTGELFF. The complete variable domain, with remaining parts taken from reference TRBV7-3 and TRBJ2-2, reads GAGVSQTPSNKVTEKGKYVELRCDPISGHTALYWYRQSLGQGPEFLIYFQGTGAADDSGLPNDRFFAVRPEGSVSTLKIQRTERGDSAVYLCASSLKARTGGTGELFFGEGSRLTVL.

This clonotype has a handful of counts. The V call is TRBV28, the J call TRBJ1-4, with D possibly TRBD1 on 5 matching bases. This CDR3 comprises 17 residues. Trimming shortened V by 5 bases and J by 0 bases, and 16 bases separated the two germline ends. The germline CDR1 and CDR2 sequences are MDHEN and SYDVKM. This chain's CDR3 is CASSDPGGGTTNEKLFF. For the CDR3, the DNA is TGTGCCAGCAGTGACCCCGGGGGAGGCACAACTAATGAAAAACTGTTTTTT. The variable domain in full, with the rest retrieved from reference TRBV28 and TRBJ1-4, is DVKVTQSSRYLVKRTGEKVFLECVQDMDHENMFWYRQDPGLGLRLIYFSYDVKMKEKGDIPEGYSVSREKKERFSLILESASTNQTSMYLCASSDPGGGTTNEKLFFGSGTQLSVL.

This rearrangement joins TRBV27 to TRBJ2-7; 7 bases map to TRBD1. V lost 8 bases, J lost 2 bases, and 9 bases stayed unmatched. Germline lookup yields CDR1 MNHEY and CDR2 SMNVEV (reference sequence). The CDR3 is made up of 14 amino acids. This CDR3 is CASYPTGVPYEQYF. The DNA of the CDR3 is TGTGCCAGCTACCCAACAGGGGTACCCTACGAGCAGTACTTC.

This clonotype was observed a single time. The CDR3 loop is CASRRGLADTQYF. The DNA for the CDR3 is TGTGCCAGCAGGCGGGGACTAGCGGATACGCAGTATTTT. The J gene is TRBJ2-3, the V gene TRBV11-2, with 10 bases identical to TRBD2. Losses at the gene ends were 6 bases for V and 6 bases for J; bases not matched to a gene: 3. The length of the CDR3 is 13 residues. Germline-derived CDR1 and CDR2 are SGHAT and FQNNGV.

This chain joins TRBV20-1 and TRBJ2-4; TRBD1 might be the D (5 bases). TRBJ2-7 explains the end of the DNA better; the J call may be wrong. Per the germline V gene, CDR1 is DFQATT and CDR2 is SNEGSKA (reference sequence). CDR3 size: 13 residues. CDR3 amino acids: CSARAQGKYEQYF. Written as DNA, the CDR3 is TGCAGTGCTAGAGCGCAGGGTAAATACGAGCAGTACTTC.

This clonotype was picked up a small number of times. CDR3 sequence (DNA): TGTGCCAGCAGCCAACCAAGGTCTGGGGCCAACGTCCTGACTTTC. Translating gives CASSQPRSGANVLTF. J is TRBJ2-6 and V is TRBV28; D not certain. Germline loops: CDR1 MDHEN, CDR2 SYDVKM. The length of the CDR3 is 15 residues. V lost 6 bases and J lost 1, with 10 bases in between.

The chain has TRBV7-9 and TRBJ2-7; perhaps D is TRBD1 or TRBD2 (5 bases each). The CDR3 extends over 16 amino acids. Trimming pared 1 base from V and 0 bases from J, leaving 13 bases between. The germline V gene encodes CDR1 SEHNR and CDR2 FQNEAQ (reference sequence). CDR3 region: CASSLDLGRSSYEQYF. The CDR3 DNA reads TGTGCCAGCAGCTTAGACCTGGGACGGAGCTCCTACGAGCAGTACTTC.

As for this clonotype: The junction and the germline gene differ at one end; a read error may be behind it. V gene TRBV29-1 combines with J gene TRBJ1-2; no definite D call. The CDR3 extends over 13 amino acids. Germline CDR1 is SQVTM and CDR2 is ANQGSEA. CDR3 nucleotide sequence: TGCAGCGTTGAAGCGGTGCCGAACTATGACTACACCTTC. Its translation: CSVEAVPNYDYTF.

As DNA, the CDR3 is TGTGCCAGCGCGAGAGGGTCCAATAATTCACCCCTCCACTTT. Translating gives CASARGSNNSPLHF. The gene calls are TRBV12-3 or TRBV12-4 and TRBJ1-6; D not certain. V dropped 8 bases and J dropped 5 bases, with 13 bases sitting between them. This CDR3 contains 14 residues.

The chain has TRBV28 and TRBJ1-2, with D possibly TRBD1 on 6 matching bases. CDR3 length: 14 amino acids. Trimming took off 9 bases at V and 5 bases at J, with 19 bases between the two ends. Per the germline V gene, CDR1 is MDHEN and CDR2 is SYDVKM. The CDR3 reads CASHYGQNFYGYTF. CDR3 bases: TGTGCCAGTCACTACGGACAGAACTTTTATGGCTACACCTTC.

The chain uses TRBV7-8 and TRBJ2-5; 12 nucleotides line up with TRBD2. The length of the CDR3 is 15 residues. V lost 7 bases to trimming and J lost 11 bases; unmatched junction nucleotides: 14. Germline CDR1 and CDR2: SGHVS and FQNEAQ. The CDR3: CASNQRLAGDHEQYF. DNA for the CDR3: TGTGCCAGCAACCAAAGACTAGCGGGAGATCATGAGCAGTACTTC. The full variable domain, with the rest looked up from reference TRBV7-8 and TRBJ2-5, is GAGVSQSPRYKVAKRGQDVALRCDPISGHVSLFWYQQALGQGPEFLTYFQNEAQLDKSGLPSDRFFAERPEGSVSTLKIQRTQQEDSAVYLCASNQRLAGDHEQYFGPGTRLLVL.

V usage is TRBV20-1 and J usage is TRBJ2-1; 7 positions match TRBD1. This CDR3 spans 15 amino acids. Trimming at V came to 4 bases and at J to 12 bases, leaving 18 bases not matched to a gene. CDR1 is DFQATT and CDR2 is SNEGSKA in the germline V gene (reference sequence). The DNA for the CDR3 is TGCAGTGCTAAAATCCGGGACAGTGGGGGCAAGGGGCAGTTCTTC. This sequence encodes CSAKIRDSGGKGQFF.

This clonotype has just a few counts. V and J are TRBV5-4 and TRBJ2-5; TRBD2 aligns across 11 bases. The CDR3 is made up of 16 amino acids. CDR1 SGHNT and CDR2 YYREEE come from the germline V gene (reference sequence). V trimming: 1 base; J trimming: 4 bases; junction bases outside the gene matches: 6. The CDR3 sequence is CASSLSLAGDRETQYF. Here the CDR3 DNA reads TGTGCCAGCAGCTTGTCACTAGCGGGAGATCGAGAGACCCAGTACTTC. The full variable domain, completed using reference TRBV5-4 and TRBJ2-5, is ETGVTQSPTHLIKTRGQQVTLRCSSQSGHNTVSWYQQALGQGPQFIFQYYREEENGRGNFPPRFSGLQFPNYSSELNVNALELDDSALYLCASSLSLAGDRETQYFGPGTRLLVL.

This chain joins TRBV29-1 and TRBJ2-7; 7 nucleotides agree with TRBD1. Germline V gene lookup returns CDR1 SQVTM and CDR2 ANQGSEA. V shed 6 bases, J shed 2 bases, and the junction held 22 bases outside the gene matches. The CDR3 is made up of 18 amino acids. CDR3: CSVVVVTLRGQSPYEQYF. CDR3 DNA sequence: TGCAGCGTGGTAGTTGTAACACTCCGGGGACAGAGCCCCTACGAGCAGTACTTC.

This clonotype has more than one count but fewer than ten. The chain recombines TRBV6-6 with TRBJ2-7, with TRBD2 matching 7 bases. The germline gives CDR1 MNHNY, CDR2 SVGAGI (reference sequence). Trimming at V came to 2 bases and at J to 7 bases, leaving 17 bases not matched to a gene. The CDR3 covers 17 residues. In DNA, the CDR3 is TGTGCCAGCAGTTACCGCGAGGACGGCGGATGGGGGGGGGAGCAGTACTTC. Its translation is CASSYREDGGWGGEQYF.

In DNA, the CDR3 is TGCAGTGCTGATCGGACAGGGGTAGGCACAGATACGCAGTATTTT. As protein: CSADRTGVGTDTQYF. The rearrangement joins TRBV20-1 to TRBJ2-3; 9 nucleotides agree with TRBD1. Germline V lookup: CDR1 DFQATT, CDR2 SNEGSKA (reference sequence). Trimming took 5 bases from V and 1 from J; bases not matched to a gene: 7. The CDR3 is 15 residues long.

Many counts were recorded for this clonotype. The chain carries TRBV29-1 and TRBJ1-5, with 8 nucleotides matching TRBD1. Germline V gene sequence: CDR1 SQVTM, CDR2 ANQGSEA. The J segment lost 2 bases and the V segment lost 3 bases, leaving 3 bases of the junction unmatched. This CDR3 comprises 14 residues. CDR3 in amino acids: CSVDVTGGNQPQHF. The CDR3, as DNA: TGCAGCGTTGACGTGACAGGGGGCAATCAGCCCCAGCATTTT.

The chain recombines TRBV5-1 with TRBJ2-3, with 10 positions matching TRBD2. Germline CDR1 is SGHRS and CDR2 is YFSETQ. The CDR3 length is 18 residues. The ends lost 0 bases at V and 0 bases at J; junction bases unmatched: 7. The CDR3, as DNA: TGCGCCAGCAGCTTGGGTCCTAGCGGGAGAACTAGCACAGATACGCAGTATTTT. Translating it yields CASSLGPSGRTSTDTQYF.

The chain has TRBV24-1 and TRBJ1-2; no reliable D call. Germline lookup yields CDR1 KGHDR and CDR2 SFDVKD. The CDR3 loop spans 13 amino acids. Trimming removed 8 bases from V and 0 bases from J, with 9 bases in between. The CDR3: CATKVLPNYGYTF. CDR3 coding DNA: TGTGCCACCAAGGTCTTACCTAACTATGGCTACACCTTC.

The CDR3 sequence is CRAIGQGFDEQYF. The CDR3, as DNA: TGCAGGGCAATAGGACAGGGGTTCGACGAGCAGTACTTC. V gene TRBV20-1 combines with J gene TRBJ2-7, with 9 nucleotides matching TRBD1. The germline CDR1 and CDR2 sequences are DFQATT and SNEGSKA (reference sequence). The CDR3 runs 13 residues.

The gene calls are TRBV30 and TRBJ2-1, with 9 bases aligning to TRBD2. Germline V lookup: CDR1 GTSNPN, CDR2 SVGIG (reference sequence). The CDR3 is made up of 17 amino acids. The V gene end was trimmed by 4 bases and the J gene end by 2 bases; junction bases not matched to a gene: 12. CDR3 residues: CAWTRRGGYKPYNEQFF. The CDR3, as DNA: TGTGCCTGGACCCGGCGGGGGGGTTATAAGCCCTACAATGAGCAGTTCTTC.